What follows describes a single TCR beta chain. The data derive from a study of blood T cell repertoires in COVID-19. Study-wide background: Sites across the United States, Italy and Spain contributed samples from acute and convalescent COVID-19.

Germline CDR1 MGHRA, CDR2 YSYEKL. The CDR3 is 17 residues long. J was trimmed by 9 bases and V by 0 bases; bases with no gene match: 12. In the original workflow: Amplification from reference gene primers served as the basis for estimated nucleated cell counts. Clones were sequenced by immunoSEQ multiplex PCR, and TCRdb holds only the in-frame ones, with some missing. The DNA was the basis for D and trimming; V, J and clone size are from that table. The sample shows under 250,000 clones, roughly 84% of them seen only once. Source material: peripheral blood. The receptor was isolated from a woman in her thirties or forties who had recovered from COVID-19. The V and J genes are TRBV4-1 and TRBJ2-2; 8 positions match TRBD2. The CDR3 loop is CASSQDRGGSKARELFF. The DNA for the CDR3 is TGCGCCAGCAGCCAAGACCGGGGGGGGAGTAAGGCTCGGGAGCTGTTTTTT.